This T cell receptor (beta chain) emerged from a study of blood T cell repertoires in COVID-19 (dated by TCRdb to 2018 to 2021). As for the study more broadly: Samples from collaborators originated in the United States, Italy and Spain and spanned both the acute and convalescent phases of COVID-19. The prospective study material was composed of cDNA or gDNA derived from T cells, B-cell-depleted T cells, or PBMCs. Subjects who had been exposed to COVID-19, were actively infected with it, or had recovered from it provided the deeply sampled blood TCRbeta repertoires that made up the dataset. A freely available public database, intended as a resource for researchers studying the immune response to SARS-CoV-2, is where the repertoires were released. The samples were drawn from two sources: the first 160 participants of the ongoing ImmuneRACE study, and over 950 subjects contributed by 6 global collaborators. Sample metadata almost always included a de-identified subject ID, COVID-19 status, age in years and sex. Where HLA class I and class II types were available, the types were taken from metadata supplied by the sample provider, not from assay-based typing.

Samples from volunteer blood donors who had recovered from COVID-19 were contributed by a second Seattle source. Whole blood was collected in K2EDTA tubes by collaborating institutions according to the institutions' own protocols. For TCRbeta analysis, collaborator samples were shipped as frozen whole blood, as isolated PBMCs, or as DNA extracted from either sample type. Broad study findings and their caveats: How much clinical and demographic metadata was included differed by source and by participant, and the metadata was provided uncurated.

Details on this clone: Its antigen is still unknown. Base qualities are not provided; no much larger clone lies one nucleotide away.

TCRbeta CDR3 regions were amplified from genomic DNA using the immunoSEQ Assay, a bias-controlled multiplex PCR. Under the source paper's analysis protocol: Nucleated cell counts per sample were estimated from amplification of reference gene primers within the assay. To quantify the absolute abundance of each unique TCRbeta CDR3 rearrangement, sequence reads were collapsed and filtered. For each sample, productive Simpson clonality was calculated by taking the square root of Simpson's diversity index across productive rearrangements. This is the immuneACCESS table as TCRdb keeps it, with only in-frame sequences that have V and J called. A part of the clones is gone; compared with another copy, unresolved V genes explain less than half, and the rest is unexplained. V and J calls and clone size are given by that table; D and trimming were obtained from the DNA. The sample yields around 130,000 clones; less than 90% were counted once. Around an eighth of the sample belongs to the ten largest clones.

Sequencing was carried out using peripheral blood. The sequence was obtained from a woman aged 25 to 45 who had recovered from COVID-19.

The DNA sequence follows: TGTGCCAGCTCTAGGGGGTTACAAGAGACCCAGTACTTC. Translated, this is CASSRGLQETQYF. The rearrangement joined TRBV18 to TRBJ2-5; TRBD1 is a possible D gene, resting on 6 matching bases. The CDR3 measures 13 amino acids from cysteine to phenylalanine. This entry keeps only the CDR3 DNA: 39 bases, framed from base 1. According to the germline V gene, CDR1 reads KGHSH and CDR2 reads LQKENI. V and J are truncated by 6 bases and 2 bases respectively, leaving an intervening sequence of 10 bases.